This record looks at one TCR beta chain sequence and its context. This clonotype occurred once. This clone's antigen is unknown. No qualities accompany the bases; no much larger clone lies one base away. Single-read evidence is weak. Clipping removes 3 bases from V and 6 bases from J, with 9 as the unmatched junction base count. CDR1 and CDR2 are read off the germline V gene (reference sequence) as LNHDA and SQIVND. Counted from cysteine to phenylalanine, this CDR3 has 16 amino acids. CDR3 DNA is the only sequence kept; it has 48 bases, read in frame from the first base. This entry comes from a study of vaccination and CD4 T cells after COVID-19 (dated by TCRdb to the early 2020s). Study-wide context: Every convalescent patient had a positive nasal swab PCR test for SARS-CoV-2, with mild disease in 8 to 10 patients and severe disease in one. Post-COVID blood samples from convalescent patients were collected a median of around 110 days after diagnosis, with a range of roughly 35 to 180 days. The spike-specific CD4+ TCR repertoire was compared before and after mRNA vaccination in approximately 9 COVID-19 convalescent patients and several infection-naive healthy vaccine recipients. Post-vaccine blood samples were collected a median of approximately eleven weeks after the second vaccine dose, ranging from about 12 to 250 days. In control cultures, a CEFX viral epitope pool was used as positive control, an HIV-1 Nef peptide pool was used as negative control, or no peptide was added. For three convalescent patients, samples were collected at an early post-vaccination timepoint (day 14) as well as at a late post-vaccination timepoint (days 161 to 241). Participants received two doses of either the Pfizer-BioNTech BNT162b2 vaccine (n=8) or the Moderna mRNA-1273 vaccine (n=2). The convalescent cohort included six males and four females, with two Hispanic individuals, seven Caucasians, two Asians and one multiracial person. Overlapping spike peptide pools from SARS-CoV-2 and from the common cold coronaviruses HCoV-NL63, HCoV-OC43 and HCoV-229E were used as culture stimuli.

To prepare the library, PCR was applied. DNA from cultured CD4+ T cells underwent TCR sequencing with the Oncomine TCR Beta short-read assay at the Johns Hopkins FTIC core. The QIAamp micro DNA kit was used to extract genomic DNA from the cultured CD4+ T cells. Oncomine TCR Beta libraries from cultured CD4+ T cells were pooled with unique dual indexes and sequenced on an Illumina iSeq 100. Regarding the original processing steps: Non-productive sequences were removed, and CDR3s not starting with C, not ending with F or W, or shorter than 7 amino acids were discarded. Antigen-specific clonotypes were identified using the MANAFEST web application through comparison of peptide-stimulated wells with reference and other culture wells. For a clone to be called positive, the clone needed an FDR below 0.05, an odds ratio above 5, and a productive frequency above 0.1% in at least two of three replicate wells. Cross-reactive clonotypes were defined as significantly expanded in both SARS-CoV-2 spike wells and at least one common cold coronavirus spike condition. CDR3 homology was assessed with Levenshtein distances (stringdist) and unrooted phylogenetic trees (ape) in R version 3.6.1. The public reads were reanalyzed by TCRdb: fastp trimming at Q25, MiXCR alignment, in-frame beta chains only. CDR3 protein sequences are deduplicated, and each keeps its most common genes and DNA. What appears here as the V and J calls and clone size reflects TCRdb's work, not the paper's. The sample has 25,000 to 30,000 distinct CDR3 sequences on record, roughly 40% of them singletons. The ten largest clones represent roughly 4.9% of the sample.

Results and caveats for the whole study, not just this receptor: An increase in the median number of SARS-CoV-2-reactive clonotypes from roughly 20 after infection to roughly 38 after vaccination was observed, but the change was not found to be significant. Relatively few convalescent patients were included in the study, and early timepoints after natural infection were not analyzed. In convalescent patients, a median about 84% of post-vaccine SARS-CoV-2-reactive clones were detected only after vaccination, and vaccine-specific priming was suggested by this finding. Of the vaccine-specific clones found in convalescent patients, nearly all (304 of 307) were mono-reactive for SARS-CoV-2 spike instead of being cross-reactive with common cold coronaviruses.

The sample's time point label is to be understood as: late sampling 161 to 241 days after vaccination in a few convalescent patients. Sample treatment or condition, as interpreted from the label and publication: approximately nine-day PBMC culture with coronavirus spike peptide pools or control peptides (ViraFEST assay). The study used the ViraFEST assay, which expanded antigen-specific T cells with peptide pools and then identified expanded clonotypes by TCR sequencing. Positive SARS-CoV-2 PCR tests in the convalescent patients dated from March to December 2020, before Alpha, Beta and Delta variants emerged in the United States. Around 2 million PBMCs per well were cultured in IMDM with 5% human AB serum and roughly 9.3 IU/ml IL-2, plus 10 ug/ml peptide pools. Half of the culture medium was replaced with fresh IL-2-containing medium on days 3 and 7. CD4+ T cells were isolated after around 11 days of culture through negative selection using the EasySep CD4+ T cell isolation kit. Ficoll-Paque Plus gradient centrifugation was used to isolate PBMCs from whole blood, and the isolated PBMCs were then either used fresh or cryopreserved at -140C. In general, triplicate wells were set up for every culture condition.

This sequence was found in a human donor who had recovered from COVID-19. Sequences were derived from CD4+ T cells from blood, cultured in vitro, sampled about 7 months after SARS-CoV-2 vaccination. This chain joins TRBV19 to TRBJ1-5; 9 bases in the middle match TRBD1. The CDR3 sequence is CASSMWDRVVGQPQHF. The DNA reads TGTGCCAGTAGTATGTGGGACAGGGTCGTAGGTCAGCCCCAGCATTTT.